This paragraph reports one TCR beta chain. The antigen remains undetermined. The data originate from a study of T cell clonotyping in hematopoietic cell transplantation. Study overall: Pretransplant recipient samples were taken after cytoreduction.

Time point meaning: recipient sample about 28 days before transplant, after cytoreduction. The study, taken as a whole, reports: Higher Inverse Simpson Index values in graft donor and pretransplant recipient predicted broader posttransplant TCR diversity. Cells were unsorted, so CD4 and CD8 contributions were not separated. Recipient TCR diversity dropped after transplant; expanded clonotypes rose from day 30 to 180.

Per germline, CDR1 LGHNA and CDR2 YNFKEQ. V was clipped by 3 bases and J by 12 bases; unmatched bases: 1. The CDR3 has 13 residues. This table comes from immunoSEQ multiplex PCR, and its TCRdb copy is limited to in-frame clones, with some not included. The sample carries roughly 45,000 clones, 86% recorded once. The source was peripheral blood mononuclear cells, collected before stem cell transplant. This TCR was recovered from a man in his 60s with biphenotypic leukemia. Some clones in this sample may be carry-over from other donors' samples. The rearrangement uses TRBV4-2 and TRBJ2-3; 15 bases are a match to TRBD2. In nucleotides, the CDR3 is TGTGCCAGCAGCCAGGGACTAGCGGGAGGTCAGTATTTT. Its protein product is CASSQGLAGGQYF.